This T cell receptor beta chain was recorded in a study of follicular helper T cells after annual influenza vaccination. Assay used: immunoSEQ multiplex PCR; TCRdb lists only in-frame clones, some missing. This table holds about 9,700 clones, 70% to 90% found once. The germline gives CDR1 GTSNPN, CDR2 SVGIG (reference sequence). V lost 1 base and J lost 3, with 19 bases in between. This CDR3 is 16 amino acids long. Time point given: 2015-2016 season, 7 days after influenza vaccination. Excluded were substance abuse, HIV/AIDS, active cancer, immunomodulatory drugs and active illness. The source was CXCR5- memory CD4+ T cells sorted from blood, collected 7 days after influenza vaccination. The receptor was isolated from an adult who received the influenza vaccine. This sequence joins TRBV30 and TRBJ2-7; D is perhaps TRBD1 or TRBD2 (5 bases each). The CDR3 is CAWSAPGTAYNYEQYF. CDR3 in DNA: TGTGCCTGGAGTGCTCCCGGGACCGCGTATAACTACGAGCAGTACTTC.